A selection of T cell receptor beta chains follows, all from one sample in a study of blood T cell repertoires in COVID-19. Assay: immunoSEQ multiplex PCR; the TCRdb copy retains only in-frame clones and omits some. The data hold more than 300,000 clones, with 85% to 95% observed a single time. Sequencing was performed on PBMCs or T cells enriched from blood (not recorded which). Receptors were obtained from a woman younger than 45 who had been exposed to COVID-19. CDR3s include the opening cysteine and the closing phenylalanine or tryptophan. Each record gives: clone size, J gene, V gene, D gene, CDR3 DNA, CDR3 protein. D genes are given only for firm matches. A row's size may be missing; if present it is once, few, many or a size class.

size: once; J: TRBJ1-2; V: TRBV21-1; D: -; DNA: TGTGCCAGCAGCAAAATCCAACGGGGCCAAGGGGGTGGCTACACCTTC; CDR3: CASSKIQRGQGGGYTF
size: -; J: TRBJ1-4; V: TRBV4-2; D: -; DNA: TGTGCCAGCAGCCAAGCTTACGGGGAACCGTTTTTT; CDR3: CASSQAYGEPFF
size: -; J: TRBJ2-7; V: TRBV9; D: -; DNA: TGTGCCAGCAGCGTAGATCCAGTCTCCTACGAGCAGTACTTC; CDR3: CASSVDPVSYEQYF
size: -; J: TRBJ1-2; V: TRBV29-1; D: -; DNA: TGCAGCGTTGAAAAGGGGGTTGGGAGTGGCTACACCTTC; CDR3: CSVEKGVGSGYTF
size: once; J: TRBJ1-5; V: TRBV30; D: -; DNA: TGTGCCTGGAGTTCAGGCAGGGCCGGTCAGCCCCAGCATTTT; CDR3: CAWSSGRAGQPQHF
size: -; J: TRBJ1-6; V: TRBV15; D: -; DNA: TGTGCCACCAGCGATATAAGGAGTCCCGTTTATAATTCACCCCTCCACTTT; CDR3: CATSDIRSPVYNSPLHF
size: -; J: TRBJ2-7; V: TRBV5-4; D: -; DNA: TGTGCCAGCAGCTTGGCGGGGGGCGCCCCTTACGAGCAGTACTTC; CDR3: CASSLAGGAPYEQYF
size: -; J: TRBJ2-7; V: TRBV18; D: TRBD2; DNA: TGTGCCAGCTCACCAATCAGCGGGGGCTCCTACGAGCAGTACTTC; CDR3: CASSPISGGSYEQYF
size: -; J: TRBJ2-1; V: TRBV7-5; D: -; DNA: TGTGCCAGAAGCTTCACTTGGACAGGATACAATGAGCAGTTCTTC; CDR3: CARSFTWTGYNEQFF
size: -; J: TRBJ2-2; V: TRBV7-6; D: -; DNA: TGTGCCAGCAGCTTAGGGGCTCCCGGGGAGCTGTTTTTT; CDR3: CASSLGAPGELFF
size: -; J: TRBJ2-5; V: TRBV24-1; D: TRBD1; DNA: TGTGCCACCAGTGACCCCCGGGACAGGGCTTACCAAGAGACCCAGTACTTC; CDR3: CATSDPRDRAYQETQYF
size: -; J: TRBJ2-1; V: TRBV11-3; D: -; DNA: TGTGCCAGCAGCTTACGCCACAACAATGAGCAGTTCTTC; CDR3: CASSLRHNNEQFF
size: -; J: TRBJ1-2; V: TRBV5-4; D: -; DNA: TGTGCCAGCAGCTTCGGGGCACAGGGCCACTATGGCTACACCTTC; CDR3: CASSFGAQGHYGYTF
size: -; J: TRBJ2-5; V: TRBV5-1; D: -; DNA: TGCGCCAGCAGATGGCAGGGGATGGGCGAGACCCAGTACTTC; CDR3: CASRWQGMGETQYF
size: -; J: TRBJ1-1; V: TRBV2; D: TRBD1; DNA: TGTGCCAGCAGGGGACAGGGTCGCACTGAAGCTTTCTTT; CDR3: CASRGQGRTEAFF
size: -; J: TRBJ1-2; V: TRBV18; D: TRBD1; DNA: TGTGCCAGCTCACCTCCGGGACAGGGCTTAGCCTACACCTTC; CDR3: CASSPPGQGLAYTF
size: -; J: TRBJ2-3; V: TRBV11-3; D: TRBD2; DNA: TGTGCCAGCAGCCCCGCCGGGGAGGGCGGCACAGATACGCAGTATTTT; CDR3: CASSPAGEGGTDTQYF
size: -; J: TRBJ2-1; V: TRBV4-2; D: -; DNA: TGTGCCAGCAGCCCTACTACCGTATTCTACAATGAGCAGTTCTTC; CDR3: CASSPTTVFYNEQFF
size: -; J: TRBJ2-3; V: TRBV7-9; D: TRBD2; DNA: TGTGCCAGCAGCACGGGACTAGCGGCTTTCACAGATACGCAGTATTTT; CDR3: CASSTGLAAFTDTQYF
size: -; J: TRBJ1-2; V: TRBV29-1; D: -; DNA: TGCAGCTCTAATTATGGGGGGAGCTATGGCTACACCTTC; CDR3: CSSNYGGSYGYTF
size: -; J: TRBJ2-5; V: TRBV4-2; D: TRBD2; DNA: TGTGCCAGCAGCCAAGGAACCCCCCCCGGCAGCGGGGGGCTCCAAGAGACCCAGTACTTC; CDR3: CASSQGTPPGSGGLQETQYF
size: -; J: TRBJ2-5; V: TRBV18; D: -; DNA: TGTGCCAGCTCACCACCCGGCCAAGAGACCCAGTACTTC; CDR3: CASSPPGQETQYF
size: -; J: TRBJ1-2; V: TRBV10-3; D: TRBD1; DNA: TGTGCCATCAGTGGAACGGACAGGGGAGTCTTCTACACCTTC; CDR3: CAISGTDRGVFYTF
size: -; J: TRBJ2-2; V: TRBV5-4; D: -; DNA: TGTGCCAGCAGCTTTCAGGGGGGCCCGAACGGGGAGCTGTTTTTT; CDR3: CASSFQGGPNGELFF
size: few; J: TRBJ2-7; V: TRBV18; D: TRBD1; DNA: TGTGCCAGCTCACCGGTAACCAAAGGGGGCAACTACGAGCAGTACTTC; CDR3: CASSPVTKGGNYEQYF
size: -; J: TRBJ1-6; V: TRBV27; D: -; DNA: TGTGCCAGCAGTTTGGTATCCTCGGGGGGGAATTCACCCCTCCACTTT; CDR3: CASSLVSSGGNSPLHF
size: -; J: TRBJ2-1; V: TRBV4-1; D: TRBD2; DNA: TGCGCCAGCAGCCAAGGCGTAGCGGGGGGGCCCTATGAGCAGTTCTTC; CDR3: CASSQGVAGGPYEQFF